The 22 T cell receptor beta chains in this list originate from one sample, sequenced in a study of a mutant IDH1 vaccine in newly diagnosed glioma. Their antigen targets remain unknown. Assay: immunoSEQ multiplex PCR; the TCRdb copy retains only in-frame clones and omits some. The profile shows roughly 50,000 clones, about 81% of them singletons. The time point was: week 23, last vaccination. The investigators gave 300 ug of mutant IDH1 20-mer peptide in each vaccine dose, together with topical imiquimod. The specimen was PBMCs, collected from a glioma patient whose treatment included an IDH1 peptide vaccine. Source of these receptors: a woman in her 40s with glioma. Some clones in this sample may be carry-over from other donors' samples.

The chain employs TRBV5-3 and TRBJ2-2; 7 nucleotides agree with TRBD1. TRBV5-3 counts as an open reading frame of uncertain function. The CDR3 has 17 residues. The ends lost 0 bases at V and 8 bases at J; junction bases unmatched: 13. The CDR3 DNA reads TGTGCCAGAAGCTTGGTGTCCAGGGCAAGGGGGCCAGGGGAGCTGTTTTTT. Its translation is CARSLVSRARGPGELFF.

The CDR3 bases are TGTGCCAGTATTGGGGGGCCTCGGGAGACCCAGTACTTC. This translates into CASIGGPRETQYF. V gene TRBV19 combines with J gene TRBJ2-5; the D gene could be TRBD1 or TRBD2 (6 bases each). The CDR3 covers 13 residues. Germline CDR1 and CDR2: LNHDA and SQIVND (reference sequence). Trimming left V 7 bases short and J 5 bases short, with 14 bases between.

The chain uses TRBV15 and TRBJ2-5, with D maybe TRBD1 (6 bases). V was trimmed by 4 bases and J by 5 bases, leaving 14 bases between them. This CDR3 spans 14 amino acids. Per germline, CDR1 LNHNV and CDR2 YYDKDF (reference sequence). CDR3 DNA sequence: TGTGCCACCAGCATAAGACAGGATAGGGAGACCCAGTACTTC. Its translation is CATSIRQDRETQYF. Drawing the rest from reference TRBV15 and TRBJ2-5, the complete variable domain is DAMVIQNPRYQVTQFGKPVTLSCSQTLNHNVMYWYQQKSSQAPKLLFHYYDKDFNNEADTPDNFQSRRPNTSFCFLDIRSPGLGDTAMYLCATSIRQDRETQYFGPGTRLLVL.

The chain combines TRBV19 with TRBJ2-7, with 9 positions matching TRBD1. The CDR3 has 15 amino acids. Losses at the gene ends were 3 bases for V and 4 bases for J; bases not matched to a gene: 7. CDR1 LNHDA and CDR2 SQIVND come from the germline V gene (reference sequence). This CDR3 is CASSIAGDRVYEQYF. The CDR3 nucleotides are TGTGCCAGTAGTATCGCGGGGGACAGGGTTTACGAGCAGTACTTC.

This clone appeared a few times. This sequence joins TRBV6-5 and TRBJ1-5; 8 bases are a match to TRBD1. Germline V CDR1 and CDR2: MNHEY, SVGAGI. V lost 10 bases to trimming and J lost 2 bases; unmatched junction nucleotides: 7. The CDR3 runs 14 residues. The CDR3 DNA is TGTGCCACGGGGGAGGACAGGGGCAATCAGCCCCAGCATTTT. It yields the protein CATGEDRGNQPQHF.

The V gene is TRBV11-2, the J gene TRBJ1-1; D possibly corresponds to TRBD1 (5 bases). V lost 0 bases and J 0 bases, leaving 20 bases between the germline ends. Germline V gives CDR1 SGHAT, CDR2 FQNNGV. The CDR3 contains 19 residues. Here the CDR3 DNA reads TGTGCCAGCAGCTTAGAAGGGAACCTGAGGGGAGGGATGAACACTGAAGCTTTCTTT. Protein sequence: CASSLEGNLRGGMNTEAFF.

The V call is TRBV5-1, the J call TRBJ2-2, with 11 bases fitting TRBD2. Germline V gives CDR1 SGHRS, CDR2 YFSETQ. This CDR3 spans 18 amino acids. J gave up 6 bases and V 1 base, and 11 bases lay outside the gene matches. CDR3 protein: CASSLKDSGGAGAGELFF. The CDR3 DNA is TGCGCCAGCAGCTTGAAGGATAGCGGGGGGGCCGGGGCCGGGGAGCTGTTTTTT.

The chain couples TRBV5-1 to TRBJ1-4, with a possible D match to TRBD1 (5 bases). The CDR3 spans 12 residues. CDR1 and CDR2 from the germline V gene are SGHRS and YFSETQ. Trimming took off 4 bases at V and 8 bases at J, with 9 bases between the two ends. The CDR3 reads CASSVGGEKLFF. DNA of the CDR3: TGCGCCAGCAGCGTGGGGGGAGAAAAACTGTTTTTT.

V usage is TRBV4-1 and J usage is TRBJ2-7; no firm D call. Germline V gene sequence: CDR1 MGHRA, CDR2 YSYEKL. CDR3 size: 15 residues. Trimming removed 0 bases at V and 1 base at J, with 10 bases between. DNA for the CDR3: TGCGCCAGCAGCCAAGATTCGGCAGGATCCTACGAGCAGTACTTC. Translating it yields CASSQDSAGSYEQYF.

The rearrangement joins TRBV6-5 to TRBJ2-5, with unresolved D. Between the trimmed V and J ends, which lost 0 bases and 4 bases, there was a span of 12 bases. The CDR3 length is 15 residues. From germline, CDR1 is MNHEY and CDR2 SVGAGI. The CDR3 protein is CASSYSLTNGETQYF. The CDR3 DNA follows: TGTGCCAGCAGTTACTCGCTTACGAATGGAGAGACCCAGTACTTC.

The chain is built from TRBV6-4 and TRBJ2-2; 7 nucleotides align to TRBD1. V trimming: 0 bases; J trimming: 3 bases; junction bases outside the gene matches: 4. CDR1 and CDR2 from the germline V gene are MRHNA and SNTAGT. The CDR3 runs 16 residues. CDR3 loop: CASSDSNRGDTGELFF. The CDR3 DNA sequence: TGTGCCAGCAGTGACTCGAACAGGGGTGACACCGGGGAGCTGTTTTTT.

This clone was counted a single time. The chain couples TRBV11-2 to TRBJ1-6, with 7 bases identical to TRBD1. The CDR3 spans 13 residues. V lost 7 bases, J lost 12 bases, and 9 bases stayed unmatched. CDR1 and CDR2 (germline): SGHAT, FQNNGV. This chain's CDR3 is CASKGGQGQPLHF. The DNA for the CDR3 is TGTGCCAGCAAAGGGGGCCAGGGGCAACCCCTCCACTTT.

The sample holds one count of this clone. The gene calls are TRBV6-6 and TRBJ1-2, with D possibly being TRBD1 (6 bases). V gave up 0 bases and J gave up 12 bases, with 11 bases separating them. Per germline, CDR1 MNHNY and CDR2 SVGAGI (reference sequence). This CDR3 region has 12 residues. CDR3 sequence: CASSYSDRPDTF. CDR3 coding DNA: TGTGCCAGCAGTTACTCGGACAGACCAGACACCTTC.

In this sample, this clone turned up once. The rearrangement uses TRBV18 and TRBJ1-2; possibly TRBD1 for D (6 bases). The ends were cut back, 1 base at V and 2 bases at J, with 17 bases in the middle. CDR3 size: 17 residues. From germline, CDR1 is KGHSH and CDR2 LQKENI. Here the CDR3 DNA reads TGTGCCAGCTCACCACGCGAGGGGGGGTCACGAAACTATGGCTACACCTTC. Translated, it gives CASSPREGGSRNYGYTF.

The chain recombines TRBV5-1 with TRBJ2-7; possibly TRBD2 for D (5 bases). Trimming took 0 bases from V and 3 from J, leaving 13 bases between them. CDR1 SGHRS and CDR2 YFSETQ come from the germline V gene. This CDR3 has 15 residues. The CDR3: CASSLAGAALYEQYF. DNA of the CDR3: TGCGCCAGCAGCTTGGCCGGAGCGGCCCTCTACGAGCAGTACTTC.

The chain's CDR3 is CASSLAQYNEQFF. The CDR3 DNA is TGTGCCAGCAGTTTAGCACAGTACAATGAGCAGTTCTTC. The chain has TRBV6-5 and TRBJ2-1, with D uncertain. V gave up 4 bases and J gave up 4 bases, with 8 bases separating them. Germline CDR1 reads MNHEY; CDR2 reads SVGAGI. The CDR3 has 13 residues.

The chain links TRBV5-5 to TRBJ2-7; D uncertain. The CDR3 has 13 residues. Looked up from germline, CDR1 is SGHKS and CDR2 is YYEKEE (reference sequence). V was shortened by 1 base and J by 1 base, with 6 bases between the two germline ends. The CDR3 DNA follows: TGTGCCAGCAGCTTGACTGATTCCTACGAGCAGTACTTC. This gives the protein CASSLTDSYEQYF.

The CDR3 DNA is TGTGCCAGCAGCGTACAGGGGCCCCCCTCCTACAATGAGCAGTTCTTC. Translation gives CASSVQGPPSYNEQFF. The chain combines TRBV11-2 with TRBJ2-1; 7 bases map to TRBD1. J gave up 0 bases and V 5 bases, and 7 bases lay outside the gene matches. Germline loops: CDR1 SGHAT, CDR2 FQNNGV. The CDR3 length is 16 residues.

The J gene is TRBJ1-2, the V gene TRBV29-1; D is undetermined. This CDR3 contains 9 residues. Germline V gives CDR1 SQVTM, CDR2 ANQGSEA. V was pared by 3 bases and J by 6 bases, with 2 bases between. The CDR3 region is CSVDHGYTF. The CDR3, as DNA: TGCAGCGTTGATCATGGCTACACCTTC.

The count of this clone is one. The J gene is TRBJ1-3, the V gene TRBV19; TRBD1 matches 10 bases. CDR1 is LNHDA and CDR2 is SQIVND in the germline V gene (reference sequence). This CDR3 comprises 16 residues. With V trimmed by 4 bases and J by 1 base, 4 bases remained unmatched. CDR3 amino acids: CASSTRQGASGNTIYF. In nucleotides, the CDR3 is TGTGCCAGTAGTACGAGACAGGGGGCATCTGGAAACACCATATATTTT.

V usage is TRBV9 and J usage is TRBJ2-2; no clear D gene. The CDR3 sequence is 15 residues long. Trimming left V 0 bases short and J 0 bases short, with 6 bases between. CDR1 and CDR2 from the germline V gene are SGDLS and YYNGEE. In DNA, the CDR3 is TGTGCCAGCAGCGTAGCGAGTGCGAACACCGGGGAGCTGTTTTTT. The encoded protein is CASSVASANTGELFF.

The chain couples TRBV30 to TRBJ2-7; D is unresolved. Germline V gene lookup returns CDR1 GTSNPN and CDR2 SVGIG (reference sequence). The CDR3 spans 10 residues. V lost 1 base and J 5 bases, leaving 3 bases between the germline ends. The CDR3 region is CAWSDHEQYF. Here the CDR3 DNA reads TGTGCCTGGAGTGACCACGAGCAGTACTTC.